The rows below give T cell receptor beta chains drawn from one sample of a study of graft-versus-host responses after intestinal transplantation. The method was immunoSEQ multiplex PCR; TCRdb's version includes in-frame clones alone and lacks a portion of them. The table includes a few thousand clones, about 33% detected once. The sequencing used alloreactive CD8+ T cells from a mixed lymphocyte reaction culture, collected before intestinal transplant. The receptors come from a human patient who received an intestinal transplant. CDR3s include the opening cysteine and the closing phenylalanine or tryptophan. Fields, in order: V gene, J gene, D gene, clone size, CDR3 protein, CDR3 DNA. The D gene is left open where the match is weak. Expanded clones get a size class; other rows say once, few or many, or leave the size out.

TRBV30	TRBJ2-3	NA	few	CAWNEVGADTQYF	TGTGCCTGGAATGAAGTCGGGGCAGATACGCAGTATTTT
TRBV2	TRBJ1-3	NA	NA	CASSEAFGSGNTIYF	TGTGCCAGCAGTGAAGCTTTCGGGTCTGGAAACACCATATATTTT
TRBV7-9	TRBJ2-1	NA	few	CASSQDNNEQFF	TGTGCCAGCAGCCAGGATAACAATGAGCAGTTCTTC
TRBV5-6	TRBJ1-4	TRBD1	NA	CASSYTGGGTNEKLFF	TGTGCCAGCAGCTATACAGGGGGAGGAACTAATGAAAAACTGTTTTTT
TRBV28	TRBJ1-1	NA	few	CASSAPGEGGMNTEAFF	TGTGCCAGCAGTGCTCCAGGGGAGGGGGGTATGAACACTGAAGCTTTCTTT
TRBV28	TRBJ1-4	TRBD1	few	CASSPTGGATNEKLFF	TGTGCCAGCAGTCCGACAGGGGGAGCAACTAATGAAAAACTGTTTTTT
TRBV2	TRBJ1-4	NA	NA	CASRAGVVNEKLFF	TGTGCCAGCAGGGCAGGGGTTGTTAATGAAAAACTGTTTTTT
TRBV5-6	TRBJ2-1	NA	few	CASSWTVNEQFF	TGTGCCAGCAGCTGGACAGTCAATGAGCAGTTCTTC
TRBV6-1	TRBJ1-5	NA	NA	CASSPLPGANQPQHF	TGTGCCAGCAGCCCCCTTCCAGGGGCTAATCAGCCCCAGCATTTT
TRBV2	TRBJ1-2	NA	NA	CASSDRFGGYTF	TGTGCCAGCAGTGACAGGTTTGGTGGCTACACCTTC
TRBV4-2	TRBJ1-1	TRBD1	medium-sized	CASSQVGGQGGPMNTEAFF	TGTGCCAGCAGCCAAGTAGGGGGACAGGGAGGACCAATGAACACTGAAGCTTTCTTT
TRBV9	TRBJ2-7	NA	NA	CASSEGSGLHEQYF	TGTGCCAGCAGCGAGGGGTCAGGGTTGCACGAGCAGTACTTC
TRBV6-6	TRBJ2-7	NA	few	CASSTGTSFYEQYF	TGTGCCAGCAGTACCGGGACATCTTTCTACGAGCAGTACTTC
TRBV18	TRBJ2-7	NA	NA	CASSPLRKGKPYEQYF	TGTGCCAGCTCACCACTTCGTAAGGGGAAGCCCTACGAGCAGTACTTC
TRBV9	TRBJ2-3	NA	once	CASSAGVYSSTDTQYF	TGTGCCAGCAGCGCCGGGGTTTACTCTAGCACAGATACGCAGTATTTT
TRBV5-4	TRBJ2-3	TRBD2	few	CASSEGWRGNTDTQYF	TGTGCCAGCAGCGAGGGCTGGCGGGGGAACACAGATACGCAGTATTTT
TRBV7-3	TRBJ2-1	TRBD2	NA	CASSLQTSGSNEQFF	TGTGCCAGCAGCTTACAGACTAGCGGGAGTAATGAGCAGTTCTTC
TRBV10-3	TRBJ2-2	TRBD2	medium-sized	CAISGSGSGSATGELFF	TGTGCCATCAGTGGGAGTGGTAGCGGGAGTGCAACCGGGGAGCTGTTTTTT
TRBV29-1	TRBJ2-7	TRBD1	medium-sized	CSVAGTASYEQYF	TGCAGCGTTGCCGGGACAGCTTCCTACGAGCAGTACTTC
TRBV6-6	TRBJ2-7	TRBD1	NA	CASSKQGSYEQYF	TGTGCCAGCAGCAAACAGGGGTCCTACGAGCAGTACTTC
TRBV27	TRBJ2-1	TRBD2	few	CASSLSSGGARQFF	TGTGCCAGCAGTTTAAGCAGCGGGGGGGCCAGGCAGTTCTTC
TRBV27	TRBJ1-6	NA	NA	CASSSGHFKLYNSPLHF	TGTGCCAGCAGTTCCGGACACTTTAAACTCTATAATTCACCCCTCCACTTT
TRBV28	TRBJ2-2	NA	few	CASSLLSENTGELFF	TGTGCCAGCAGTTTACTTAGCGAGAACACCGGGGAGCTGTTTTTT
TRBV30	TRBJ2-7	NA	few	CAWSEVGGPYEQYF	TGTGCCTGGAGTGAGGTGGGGGGGCCTTACGAGCAGTACTTC
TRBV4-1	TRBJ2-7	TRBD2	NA	CASSQDTSGLGEQYF	TGCGCCAGCAGCCAAGACACTAGCGGGTTGGGGGAGCAGTACTTC
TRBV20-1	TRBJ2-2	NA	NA	CSASRFGELFF	TGCAGTGCTTCTAGGTTCGGGGAGCTGTTTTTT
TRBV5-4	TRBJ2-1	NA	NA	CASSLGRAYNEQFF	TGTGCCAGCAGCTTGGGCAGGGCCTACAATGAGCAGTTCTTC
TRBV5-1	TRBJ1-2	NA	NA	CASSKRQYLHFRYYGYTF	TGCGCCAGCAGCAAAAGACAGTACCTTCACTTTCGGTACTATGGCTACACCTTC
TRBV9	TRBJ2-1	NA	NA	CASSLEPPYEQFF	TGTGCCAGCAGCTTGGAGCCCCCTTATGAGCAGTTCTTC
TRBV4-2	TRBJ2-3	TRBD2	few	CASSQEPSGGITDTQYF	TGTGCCAGCAGCCAAGAGCCTAGCGGGGGAATCACAGATACGCAGTATTTT
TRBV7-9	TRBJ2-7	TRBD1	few	CASSGTAYEQYF	TGTGCCAGCAGCGGGACAGCTTACGAGCAGTACTTC
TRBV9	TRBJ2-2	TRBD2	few	CASSVGLAGVVGELFF	TGTGCCAGCAGCGTCGGACTAGCGGGAGTTGTCGGGGAGCTGTTTTTT
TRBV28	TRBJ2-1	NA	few	CASSRVENNNEQFF	TGTGCCAGCAGCCGAGTGGAGAACAACAATGAGCAGTTCTTC
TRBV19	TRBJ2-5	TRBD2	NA	CASSIVIGGGETQYF	TGTGCCAGTAGTATAGTGATTGGGGGGGGAGAGACCCAGTACTTC
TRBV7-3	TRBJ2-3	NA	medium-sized	CASSSGTSTDTQYF	TGTGCCAGCAGCTCCGGGACTAGCACAGATACGCAGTATTTT
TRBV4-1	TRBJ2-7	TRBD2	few	CASSQSPVTSGYEQYF	TGCGCCAGCAGCCAAAGTCCCGTTACTAGCGGCTACGAGCAGTACTTC
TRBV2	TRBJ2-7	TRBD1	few	CASSEWTGGREQYF	TGTGCCAGCAGTGAGTGGACAGGGGGCAGAGAGCAGTACTTC
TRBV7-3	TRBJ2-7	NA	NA	CASSLTGAETIYEQYF	TGTGCCAGCAGCTTAACGGGGGCGGAGACGATATACGAGCAGTACTTC
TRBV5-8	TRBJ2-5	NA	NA	CASSRMRVGKETQYF	TGTGCCAGCAGCCGGATGAGGGTTGGGAAAGAGACCCAGTACTTC
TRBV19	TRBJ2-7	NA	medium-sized	CASSLAPTAFYEQYF	TGTGCCAGCTCTTTGGCGCCGACAGCTTTTTACGAGCAGTACTTC
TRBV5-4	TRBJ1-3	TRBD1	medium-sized	CASSWGTGPGNTIYF	TGTGCCAGCAGCTGGGGGACAGGTCCCGGAAACACCATATATTTT
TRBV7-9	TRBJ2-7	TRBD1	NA	CASSRVGQGHEQYF	TGTGCCAGCAGCCGGGTGGGACAGGGACACGAGCAGTACTTC
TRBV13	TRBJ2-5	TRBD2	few	CASSYGSAGGQETQYF	TGTGCCAGCAGCTACGGCTCGGCGGGGGGTCAAGAGACCCAGTACTTC
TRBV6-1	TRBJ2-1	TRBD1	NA	CASSSAGGQDNEQFF	TGTGCCAGCAGTTCAGCAGGCGGACAGGACAATGAGCAGTTCTTC
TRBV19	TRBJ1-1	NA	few	CASSMGTLAAEAFF	TGTGCCAGTAGTATGGGTACCCTTGCGGCTGAAGCTTTCTTT
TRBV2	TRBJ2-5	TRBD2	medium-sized	CASSEAGGLETQYF	TGTGCCAGCAGTGAGGCGGGGGGGCTCGAGACCCAGTACTTC